This TCR beta chain is drawn from a study of blood T cells in healthy people across ages. Findings and caveats of the study: Correlation between TCR beta diversity and naive T cell percentage was strong.

In terms of origin and age, donors were healthy Caucasian individuals from Russia aged about 6 to 90. Peripheral blood was drawn, roughly 10 milliliters per donor. Trimming removed 7 bases from V and 0 bases from J, with 12 bases in between. The CDR3 is 13 amino acids. The germline CDR1 and CDR2 sequences are SQVTM and ANQGSEA. For this clonotype: The antigen remains unidentified.

For the second PCR, which ran for roughly 6 to 12 cycles, a sample-barcoded 5' primer and a J-beta primer mix were used. MiXCR, applied by TCRdb to the 5' RACE reads, yields one record per CDR3 protein. The repertoire consists of about 680,000 distinct CDR3 sequences, with more than 40% occurring once and the leading ten covering about 32%. This receptor was obtained from a woman in her sixties or seventies in good health. What was sequenced was blood. This chain uses TRBV29-1 with TRBJ1-1; D remains ambiguous. CDR3 loop: CSAHDDMNTEAFF. The CDR3 region has the DNA TGCAGCGCCCATGACGACATGAACACTGAAGCTTTCTTT.